One and the same sample provided the 16 T cell receptor beta chains below, sequenced in a study of T cells in Graves' hyperthyroidism and ophthalmopathy. Amplified TCR beta CDR3 regions came from RNA transcripts. The HTBI primer set was used in a first-round RT-PCR of the TCR CDR3. TCRdb reanalysed the multiplex PCR reads using MiXCR and keeps one entry per CDR3 protein. The table lists just under 750,000 distinct CDR3 sequences, 30% to 40% of them singletons. The sample taken for sequencing was blood. Every receptor here comes from a woman aged 40 to 50 with Graves' hyperthyroidism.

This clonotype showed up just a few times. This chain uses TRBV12-3 or TRBV12-4 with TRBJ1-5; D not resolved. The CDR3 contains 15 residues. V was shortened by 5 bases and J by 5 bases, with 16 bases between the two germline ends. The CDR3: CASSPSEGFDQPQHF. In DNA form, the CDR3 reads TGTGCCAGCAGTCCCTCCGAGGGATTTGATCAGCCCCAGCATTTT.

The V call is TRBV12-3 or TRBV12-4, the J call TRBJ1-6; D is uncertain. CDR3 size: 14 residues. Trimming pared 5 bases from V and 4 bases from J, leaving 9 bases between. CDR3 protein: CASSPGRYNSPLHF. In DNA form, the CDR3 reads TGTGCCAGCAGTCCCGGGAGATATAATTCACCCCTCCACTTT.

This clonotype showed up just a few times. This rearrangement joins TRBV7-9 to TRBJ1-1, with D possibly TRBD1 on 6 matching bases. CDR3 length equals 14 residues. The germline gives CDR1 SEHNR, CDR2 FQNEAQ (reference sequence). The germline V and J ends were trimmed by 5 bases and 3 bases, with 13 bases remaining between them. CDR3 loop: CASSRSTGHTEAFF. Here the CDR3 DNA reads TGTGCCAGCAGCCGCTCTACAGGGCACACTGAAGCTTTCTTT.

The rearrangement links TRBV28 to TRBJ1-2; D is undetermined. V shed 4 bases and J shed 6 bases, with 6 bases lying between them. From germline, CDR1 is MDHEN and CDR2 SYDVKM. The CDR3 sequence is 11 residues long. CDR3 amino acids: CASSSPDGYTF. For the CDR3, the DNA is TGTGCCAGCAGTTCCCCAGATGGCTACACCTTC.

V is TRBV10-3 and J is TRBJ2-6, with TRBD2 matching over 8 bases. The germline V gene has CDR1 ENHRY and CDR2 SYGVKD. The CDR3 is made up of 18 amino acids. The V segment lost 3 bases and the J segment 2 bases; nucleotides outside the gene matches: 9. The CDR3 DNA reads TGTGCCATCAGTGACGGGGGGGGCCTGAACACTGGGGCCAACGTCCTGACTTTC. Translation: CAISDGGGLNTGANVLTF.

As for this clonotype: Since a much larger clone is just one base distant, this may be a read error. The chain joins TRBV10-3 to TRBJ1-6, with D perhaps TRBD1 (6 bases). Trimming took off 7 bases at V and 5 bases at J, with 15 bases between the two ends. Germline CDR1 and CDR2: ENHRY and SYGVKD. The length of the CDR3 is 15 residues. The CDR3: CAIKDWDTHNSPLHF. The CDR3 nucleotides are TGTGCCATCAAGGATTGGGACACACATAATTCACCCCTCCACTTT.

V gene TRBV9 combines with J gene TRBJ1-2, with D unresolved. Trimming took off 7 bases at V and 7 bases at J, with 23 bases between the two ends. Germline CDR1 reads SGDLS; CDR2 reads YYNGEE. The CDR3 is 15 residues long. The CDR3 region is CASSPPSMRGFGYTF. For the CDR3, the DNA is TGTGCCAGCTCACCACCTTCGATGCGCGGTTTTGGCTACACCTTC.

This clonotype has a count of ten or more. The rearrangement uses TRBV11-2 and TRBJ2-7, with 10 bases aligning to TRBD2. Germline CDR1 is SGHAT and CDR2 is FQNNGV. This CDR3 region has 15 residues. The trim removed 4 bases at V and 2 bases at J, leaving 5 bases unmatched. The DNA for the CDR3 is TGTGCCAGCAGCTCACTAGCGGGGATAGCCTACGAGCAGTACTTC. Translated, it gives CASSSLAGIAYEQYF.

This sequence joins TRBV7-2 and TRBJ2-5, with a possible D match to TRBD1 (5 bases). CDR3 length: 14 amino acids. Between the trimmed V and J ends, which lost 6 bases and 5 bases, there was a span of 16 bases. From germline, CDR1 is SGHTA and CDR2 FQGNSA. This chain's CDR3 is CASSDANRFETQYF. DNA for the CDR3: TGTGCCAGCAGTGACGCAAACAGGTTTGAGACCCAGTACTTC.

This clonotype turned up a few times. The chain has TRBV12-3 or TRBV12-4 and TRBJ1-1; D is uncertain. This CDR3 comprises 15 residues. The V end was cut by 7 bases, the J end by 0 bases, with 15 bases between. CDR3 in amino acids: CASTLGMRVNTEAFF. The CDR3 coding sequence is TGTGCCAGCACCCTTGGGATGAGGGTGAACACTGAAGCTTTCTTT.

This clonotype has ten or more counts. This chain uses TRBV29-1 with TRBJ2-7, with unresolved D. This CDR3 has 13 amino acids. The germline V and J ends were trimmed by 5 bases and 2 bases, with 13 bases remaining between them. Germline V gives CDR1 SQVTM, CDR2 ANQGSEA. For the CDR3, the DNA is TGCAGCGTTTGGGGAACAGATCCCTACGAGCAGTACTTC. Translation: CSVWGTDPYEQYF.

This clonotype was counted a few times. The chain has TRBV4-3 and TRBJ1-3, with no clear D. The V gene lost 3 bases and the J gene lost 2 bases, with 20 bases spanning the gap. The CDR3 is 18 residues long. Per the germline V gene, CDR1 is LGHNA and CDR2 is YSLEER. The CDR3 region has the DNA TGCGCCAGCAGCCAGCAATACTCTTTGGGGTTAACTGGAAACACCATATATTTT. Its translation: CASSQQYSLGLTGNTIYF.

This clonotype has only a few counts. The chain couples TRBV19 to TRBJ1-1; D call uncertain. Trimming removed 5 bases from V and 5 bases from J, with 12 bases in between. CDR3 length: 13 residues. The germline V gene has CDR1 LNHDA and CDR2 SQIVND (reference sequence). CDR3 in amino acids: CASSLSLTTEAFF. CDR3 sequence (DNA): TGTGCCAGTAGTTTATCTCTTACGACTGAAGCTTTCTTT. Full variable domain (missing parts from reference TRBV19 and TRBJ1-1): DGGITQSPKYLFRKEGQNVTLSCEQNLNHDAMYWYRQDPGQGLRLIYYSQIVNDFQKGDIAEGYSVSREKKESFPLTVTSAQKNPTAFYLCASSLSLTTEAFFGQGTRLTVV.

Concerning this clonotype itself: A much bigger clone sits one base away, suggesting this may be a read error. J is TRBJ1-5 and V is TRBV2; unclear D gene. CDR3 length: 14 residues. CDR1 SNHLY and CDR2 FYNNEI come from the germline V gene. CDR3 sequence reads: CATSEQEGGQPQHF. For the CDR3, the DNA is TGTGCCACCAGTGAGCAGGAAGGAGGTCAGCCCCAGCATTTT.

The chain employs TRBV7-2 and TRBJ1-2; D unclear. V gave up 6 bases and J gave up 5 bases, with 19 bases separating them. CDR1 and CDR2 (germline): SGHTA, FQGNSA. CDR3 length equals 15 residues. The CDR3 bases are TGTGCCAGCAGTTTTTCTTCTGGGTCTCTGTATGGCTACACCTTC. Protein: CASSFSSGSLYGYTF.

A word on this clonotype: This may come from a read error, since a much larger clone is one base off. The chain couples TRBV19 to TRBJ2-7, with 10 positions matching TRBD2. CDR3 length equals 14 residues. J lost 4 bases, V lost 7 bases, and 7 bases had no gene match. The V gene's germline CDR1 is LNHDA and CDR2 SQIVND (reference sequence). The CDR3 loop reads CASTTSGASYEQYF. The CDR3 DNA follows: TGTGCCAGTACCACTAGCGGGGCTTCATACGAGCAGTACTTC.